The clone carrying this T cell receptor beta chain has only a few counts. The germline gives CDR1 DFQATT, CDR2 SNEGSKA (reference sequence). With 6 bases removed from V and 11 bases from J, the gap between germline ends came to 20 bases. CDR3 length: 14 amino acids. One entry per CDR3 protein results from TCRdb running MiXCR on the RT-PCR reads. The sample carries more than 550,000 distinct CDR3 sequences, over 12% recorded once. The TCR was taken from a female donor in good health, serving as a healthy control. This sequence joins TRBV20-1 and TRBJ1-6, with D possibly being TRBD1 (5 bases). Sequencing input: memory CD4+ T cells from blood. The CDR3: CSAPSGGEGAPLHF. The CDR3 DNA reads TGCAGTGCCCCCAGTGGAGGGGAGGGAGCACCCCTCCACTTT.